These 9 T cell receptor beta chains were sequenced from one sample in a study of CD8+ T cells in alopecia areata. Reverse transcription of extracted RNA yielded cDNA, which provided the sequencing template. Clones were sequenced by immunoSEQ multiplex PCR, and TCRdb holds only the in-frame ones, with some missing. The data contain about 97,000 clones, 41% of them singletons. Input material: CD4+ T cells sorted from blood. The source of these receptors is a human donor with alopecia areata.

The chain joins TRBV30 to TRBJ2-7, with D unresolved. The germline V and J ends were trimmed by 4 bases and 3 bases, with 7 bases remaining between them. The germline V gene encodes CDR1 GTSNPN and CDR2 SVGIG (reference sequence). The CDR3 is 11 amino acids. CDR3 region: CAWNSYYEQYF. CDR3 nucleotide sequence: TGTGCCTGGAACTCATACTACGAGCAGTACTTC.

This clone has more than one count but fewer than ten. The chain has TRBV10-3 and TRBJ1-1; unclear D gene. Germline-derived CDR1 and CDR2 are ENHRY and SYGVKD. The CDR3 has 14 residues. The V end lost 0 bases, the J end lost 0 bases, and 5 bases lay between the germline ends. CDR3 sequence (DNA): TGTGCCATCAGTGAGTCGTTGATGAACACTGAAGCTTTCTTT. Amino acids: CAISESLMNTEAFF.

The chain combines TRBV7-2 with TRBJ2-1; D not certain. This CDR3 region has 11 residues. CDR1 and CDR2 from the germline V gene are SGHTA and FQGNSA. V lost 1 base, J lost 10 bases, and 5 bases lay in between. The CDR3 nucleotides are TGTGCCAGCAGCTTAGTCGCGGAGCAGTTCTTC. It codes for CASSLVAEQFF.

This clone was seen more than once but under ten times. The CDR3 DNA is TGTGCCAGCAGCATGCCCAGGGAGAACTATGGCTACACCTTC. It codes for CASSMPRENYGYTF. The J gene is TRBJ1-2, the V gene TRBV7-2; TRBD1 might be the D (5 bases). Between the trimmed V and J ends, which lost 5 bases and 2 bases, there was a span of 12 bases. The CDR3 spans 14 residues. The germline V gene encodes CDR1 SGHTA and CDR2 FQGNSA.

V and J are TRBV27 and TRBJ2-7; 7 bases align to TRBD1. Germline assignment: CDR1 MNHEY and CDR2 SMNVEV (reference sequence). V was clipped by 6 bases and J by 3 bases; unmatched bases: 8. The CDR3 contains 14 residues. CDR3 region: CASREGQWDYEQYF. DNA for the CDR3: TGTGCCAGCAGAGAGGGACAGTGGGACTACGAGCAGTACTTC.

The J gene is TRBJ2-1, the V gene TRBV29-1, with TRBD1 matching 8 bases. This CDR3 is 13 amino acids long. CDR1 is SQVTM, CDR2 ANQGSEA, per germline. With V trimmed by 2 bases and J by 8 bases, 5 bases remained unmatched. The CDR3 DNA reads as TGCAGCGTTGAACAGGGGGCGGTTGATGAGCAGTTCTTC. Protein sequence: CSVEQGAVDEQFF.

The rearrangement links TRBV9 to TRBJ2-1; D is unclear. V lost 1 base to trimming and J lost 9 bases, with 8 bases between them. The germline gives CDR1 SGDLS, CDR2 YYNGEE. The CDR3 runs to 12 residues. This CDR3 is CASSVNSGEQFF. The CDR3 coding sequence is TGTGCCAGCAGCGTAAACTCCGGTGAGCAGTTCTTC.

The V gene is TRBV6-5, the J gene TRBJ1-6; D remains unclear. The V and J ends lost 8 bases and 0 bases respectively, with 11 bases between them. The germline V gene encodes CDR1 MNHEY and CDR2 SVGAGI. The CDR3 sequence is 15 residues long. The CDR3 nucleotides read TGTGCCAGCGGGTCAGCAAGCTCCTATAATTCACCCCTCCACTTT. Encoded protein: CASGSASSYNSPLHF.

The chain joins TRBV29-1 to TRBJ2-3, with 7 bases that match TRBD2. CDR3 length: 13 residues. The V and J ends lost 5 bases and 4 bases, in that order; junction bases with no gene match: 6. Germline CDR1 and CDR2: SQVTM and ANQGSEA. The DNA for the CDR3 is TGCAGCGTTAGCGGGAATTGGGCAGATACGCAGTATTTT. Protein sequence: CSVSGNWADTQYF.